This T cell receptor (beta chain) was profiled in a study of early T cells in non-severe SARS-CoV-2 infection. Germline lookup yields CDR1 LGHDT and CDR2 YNNKEL (reference sequence). The CDR3 totals 19 residues. J gave up 4 bases and V 8 bases, and 21 bases lay outside the gene matches. This clonotype was counted a few times. Attachment of unique molecular identifiers was made to individual cDNA molecules. One entry per CDR3 protein results from TCRdb running MiXCR on the 5' RACE reads. The top ten clones hold approximately 11% of a sample with around 55,000 distinct CDR3 sequences, 15% of them seen once.

This chain links TRBV3-1 with TRBJ2-3, with 10 bases matching TRBD2. The clonotype originates from an adult who was a healthcare worker with PCR-confirmed SARS-CoV-2 infection or an uninfected control (not recorded which). Material: whole blood, obtained at baseline. The CDR3 protein is CASGRQGRGLAGVSDTQYF. The CDR3 nucleotides read TGTGCCAGCGGTAGACAGGGGAGGGGGCTAGCGGGAGTTTCAGATACGCAGTATTTT.